In this sample, the clone carrying this T cell receptor beta chain turned up many times. The data were taken from a study of early T cells in non-severe SARS-CoV-2 infection. Individual cDNA molecules each received unique molecular identifiers attached to them. Using its own MiXCR run on the 5' RACE reads, TCRdb lists one record per CDR3 protein. The data show about 50,000 distinct CDR3 sequences, with 6.2% seen just once and 6% to 8.5% held by the top ten. Germline V gene lookup returns CDR1 SGHRS and CDR2 YFSETQ. V gave up 4 bases and J gave up 8 bases; unmatched junction bases: 10. This CDR3 comprises 15 residues.

The sample here was whole blood, taken at baseline. The TCR sequence derives from an adult who was a healthcare worker with PCR-confirmed SARS-CoV-2 infection or an uninfected control (not recorded which). V gene TRBV5-1 combines with J gene TRBJ2-1; 9 positions agree with TRBD1. The CDR3 DNA follows: TGCGCCAGCAGCCCTTCAACAGGGGGCCAATATGAGCAGTTCTTC. Translated, it gives CASSPSTGGQYEQFF.